One sample yielded the 24 T cell receptor beta chains listed below, sequenced in a study of CD8 T cells in ankylosing spondylitis (dated by TCRdb to the late 2010s). The library was obtained by 5' RACE. Data came from an Illumina HiSeq 2500. TCRdb trimmed public reads at Q25 via fastp, called clones via MiXCR and kept in-frame beta chains. Each record represents a unique CDR3 protein, reported with the most common genes and DNA among its rows. Present in this sample are about 450,000 distinct CDR3 sequences, 25% to 30% of which were seen just once. The ten top clones hold 0.89% of the sample. General conclusions and limits of the study: Blood from ankylosing spondylitis patients appeared to be characterized by a TCR beta motif composed of about eight highly homologous amino acid variants.

Their target antigens are unknown. Sequencing used blood, either unsorted or a sorted T cell fraction (not recorded which). These receptors were taken from a male donor with ankylosing spondylitis.

This clonotype was counted only a few times. V is TRBV6-2 or TRBV6-3 and J is TRBJ2-7; 7 bases line up with TRBD2. CDR1 is MNHEY, CDR2 SVGEGT, per germline. The junction had 1 base not matched to a gene; V was cut back by 0 bases and J by 2 bases. This CDR3 is built from 14 residues. The DNA for the CDR3 is TGTGCCAGCAGTTACTCGGGAGGGCCCTACGAGCAGTACTTC. This translates into CASSYSGGPYEQYF.

In DNA form, the CDR3 reads TGTGCCAGCAGCTTAGCGGAGACAGGGATCAATCAGCCCCAGCATTTT. Translated, it gives CASSLAETGINQPQHF. The chain joins TRBV7-2 to TRBJ1-5, with 7 bases identical to TRBD1. Germline V gene lookup returns CDR1 SGHTA and CDR2 FQGNSA. Trimming at V came to 0 bases and at J to 3 bases, leaving 5 bases not matched to a gene. The CDR3 is made up of 16 amino acids.

This sequence joins TRBV6-1 and TRBJ2-1, with unresolved D. V lost 10 bases and J 6 bases, leaving 19 bases between the germline ends. The CDR3 is 14 residues long. The V gene's germline CDR1 is MNHNS and CDR2 SASEGT. The CDR3 DNA is TGTGCCACCCGTGGCTCGCGGAGCTGCAATGAGCAGTTCTTC. This encodes CATRGSRSCNEQFF.

At least ten counts were recorded for this clonotype. V usage is TRBV18 and J usage is TRBJ1-5; 7 bases align to TRBD1. The length of the CDR3 is 15 residues. The germline gives CDR1 KGHSH, CDR2 LQKENI. The V segment lost 5 bases and the J segment 2 bases; nucleotides outside the gene matches: 6. CDR3 region: CASSKTGDGNQPQHF. The CDR3 coding sequence is TGTGCCAGCTCAAAAACAGGGGATGGCAATCAGCCCCAGCATTTT.

The CDR3 DNA follows: TGTGCCAGCACCTCCGGGACAGGGATTAACACCATATATTTT. Its translation is CASTSGTGINTIYF. The chain carries TRBV9 and TRBJ1-3; 9 bases align to TRBD1. The CDR3 length is 14 residues. The V segment lost 6 bases and the J segment 7 bases; nucleotides outside the gene matches: 8. From germline, CDR1 is SGDLS and CDR2 YYNGEE.

This chain connects TRBV7-9 to TRBJ1-2; 7 nucleotides match TRBD1. After removal of 5 bases from V and 7 bases from J, the junction contained 10 bases not matched to a gene. Germline V lookup: CDR1 SEHNR, CDR2 FQNEAQ (reference sequence). The length of the CDR3 is 14 residues. The CDR3: CASSPIQGLFGYTF. The CDR3 DNA is TGTGCCAGCAGCCCAATACAGGGGTTGTTTGGCTACACCTTC.

The chain recombines TRBV5-1 with TRBJ1-6; D gene unclear. V shed 3 bases and J shed 5 bases, with 12 bases lying between them. The length of the CDR3 is 15 residues. Per the germline V gene, CDR1 is SGHRS and CDR2 is YFSETQ. In DNA form, the CDR3 reads TGCGCCAGCAGCTGGGTAGACACCAATAATTCACCCCTCCACTTT. This encodes CASSWVDTNNSPLHF.

The table lists this clonotype with a few counts. The chain combines TRBV20-1 with TRBJ2-5, with D hard to call. This CDR3 contains 13 residues. Trimming shortened V by 0 bases and J by 1 base, and 6 bases separated the two germline ends. Germline CDR1 reads DFQATT; CDR2 reads SNEGSKA (reference sequence). CDR3 amino acids: CSARENLQETQYF. The CDR3, as DNA: TGCAGTGCTAGAGAAAACCTCCAAGAGACCCAGTACTTC.

The chain couples TRBV7-9 to TRBJ1-5; a weak D match, TRBD1 (6 bases). V lost 3 bases, J lost 2 bases, and 11 bases lay in between. CDR1 and CDR2 from the germline V gene are SEHNR and FQNEAQ (reference sequence). The CDR3 runs 15 residues. The CDR3 region is CASSFGPGGNQPQHF. CDR3 bases: TGTGCCAGCAGCTTCGGCCCAGGGGGCAATCAGCCCCAGCATTTT.

The rearrangement joins TRBV7-8 to TRBJ2-2; D is unresolved. The CDR3 sequence is 18 residues long. CDR1 is SGHVS, CDR2 FQNEAQ, per germline. Trimming shortened V by 0 bases and J by 3 bases, and 17 bases separated the two germline ends. The CDR3 nucleotides read TGTGCCAGCAGCTTAGCGCTCGCTTCCATGGTCTACACCGGGGAGCTGTTTTTT. Protein sequence: CASSLALASMVYTGELFF.

This clonotype was picked up many times. The J gene is TRBJ1-5, the V gene TRBV20-1; tentatively, D is TRBD1 (5 bases). The CDR3 is 14 amino acids. Germline lookup yields CDR1 DFQATT and CDR2 SNEGSKA (reference sequence). Trimming cost V 6 bases and J 6 bases, with 18 bases left between them. The CDR3 is CSASPPGQVQPQHF. As DNA, the CDR3 is TGCAGTGCATCCCCTCCAGGGCAGGTTCAGCCCCAGCATTTT.

In this sample, this clonotype turned up a few times. The V gene is TRBV20-1, the J gene TRBJ2-1, with 10 bases aligning to TRBD2. Germline CDR1 is DFQATT and CDR2 is SNEGSKA (reference sequence). V lost 4 bases to trimming and J lost 4 bases; unmatched junction nucleotides: 4. The CDR3 spans 14 residues. The CDR3 DNA is TGCAGTGCTAAAACTAGCGGGAAATACAATGAGCAGTTCTTC. It is translated as CSAKTSGKYNEQFF.

This clonotype was observed a few times. The genes are TRBV5-5 and TRBJ1-4, with 7 positions matching TRBD1. J gave up 0 bases and V 3 bases, and 11 bases lay outside the gene matches. Germline assignment: CDR1 SGHKS and CDR2 YYEKEE (reference sequence). The CDR3 totals 18 residues. CDR3 sequence reads: CASSWTFTGTATNEKLFF. The CDR3 nucleotides read TGTGCCAGCAGCTGGACATTTACCGGGACAGCAACTAATGAAAAACTGTTTTTT.

The rearrangement uses TRBV15 and TRBJ2-5; D gene ambiguous. The CDR3 has 16 amino acids. V was cut by 0 bases and J by 1 base, with 12 bases left in between. Per germline, CDR1 LNHNV and CDR2 YYDKDF (reference sequence). The CDR3, as DNA: TGTGCCACCAGCAGAGACGTCGGAGCGATCCAAGAGACCCAGTACTTC. Translated, it gives CATSRDVGAIQETQYF.

This sequence joins TRBV12-3 or TRBV12-4 and TRBJ1-3, with D tentatively TRBD1 (6 bases). This CDR3 has 14 amino acids. V lost 8 bases and J lost 1, with 12 bases in between. The CDR3 DNA reads as TGTGCCAGCTCGGAAGGGGGGTCTGGAAACACCATATATTTT. Translation gives CASSEGGSGNTIYF.

This rearrangement joins TRBV10-3 to TRBJ1-2; 8 bases are shared with TRBD1. CDR1 and CDR2 (germline): ENHRY, SYGVKD. The CDR3 contains 13 residues. Trimming took 10 bases from V and 3 from J; bases not matched to a gene: 7. The CDR3 DNA is TGTGCCACCGGACAGGGTTCTGACTATGGCTACACCTTC. Translation: CATGQGSDYGYTF.

This clonotype was detected a few times. The CDR3 reads CASSPGAGEGYQPQHF. The DNA for the CDR3 is TGTGCCAGCTCACCCGGGGCAGGGGAGGGCTATCAGCCCCAGCATTTT. The chain is built from TRBV18 and TRBJ1-5; tentatively, D is TRBD1 (6 bases). V lost 3 bases to trimming and J lost 5 bases, with 17 bases between them. There are 16 residues in the CDR3. Per germline, CDR1 KGHSH and CDR2 LQKENI.

This clonotype was seen a handful of times. A read error may account for a junction end that differs from germline. This rearrangement joins TRBV11-2 to TRBJ2-1; 10 bases align to TRBD2. Germline CDR1 SGHAT, CDR2 FQNNGV. The CDR3 has 14 amino acids. The DNA of the CDR3 is TGTGCCAGCACCTTAGCGGGGGGCTACAATGAGCAGTTCTTC. Protein sequence: CASTLAGGYNEQFF. The full variable domain, rest sourced from reference TRBV11-2 and TRBJ2-1, is EAGVAQSPRYKIIEKRQSVAFWCNPISGHATLYWYQQILGQGPKLLIQFQNNGVVDDSQLPKDRFSAERLKGVDSTLKIQPAKLEDSAVYLCASTLAGGYNEQFFGPGTRLTVL.

A few counts support this clonotype. The V call is TRBV3-1, the J call TRBJ2-3, with TRBD2 matching over 12 bases. The V gene's germline CDR1 is LGHDT and CDR2 YNNKEL (reference sequence). The trim removed 6 bases at V and 0 bases at J, leaving 4 bases unmatched. The CDR3 sequence is 16 residues long. For the CDR3, the DNA is TGTGCCAGCAGTTTCCTAGCGGGAGGGAGCACAGATACGCAGTATTTT. Protein sequence: CASSFLAGGSTDTQYF.

There are a few counts of this clonotype. V and J are TRBV29-1 and TRBJ2-1; D is undetermined. The germline V gene has CDR1 SQVTM and CDR2 ANQGSEA. The CDR3 has 9 amino acids. Trimming pared 0 bases from V and 15 bases from J, leaving 6 bases between. The CDR3 nucleotides read TGCAGCGTTGAAGATCCGCCGTTCTTC. Translating gives CSVEDPPFF.

J is TRBJ1-2 and V is TRBV5-1; tentatively, D is TRBD1 (6 bases). The V end was cut by 1 base, the J end by 7 bases, with 14 bases between. The CDR3 covers 14 residues. Per the germline V gene, CDR1 is SGHRS and CDR2 is YFSETQ. CDR3 in amino acids: CASSLSGGSGGYTF. The CDR3, as DNA: TGCGCCAGCAGCTTGTCTGGGGGCAGTGGTGGCTACACCTTC.

This clonotype was counted between two and nine times. The chain has TRBV5-5 and TRBJ1-5, with D unclear. V lost 4 bases and J 0 bases, leaving 8 bases between the germline ends. This CDR3 is built from 14 residues. The germline V gene encodes CDR1 SGHKS and CDR2 YYEKEE (reference sequence). The CDR3 is CASSPINSNQPQHF. The CDR3 DNA is TGTGCCAGCAGCCCTATCAATAGCAATCAGCCCCAGCATTTT.

This clonotype came up many times. V usage is TRBV10-3 and J usage is TRBJ1-4, with D possibly matching TRBD1 (6 bases). The germline V gene encodes CDR1 ENHRY and CDR2 SYGVKD. The CDR3 has 14 amino acids. The V end lost 5 bases, the J end lost 7 bases, and 14 bases lay between the germline ends. The CDR3 is CAISSDRQSEKLFF. The CDR3 region has the DNA TGTGCCATCAGTTCCGACAGGCAGAGTGAAAAACTGTTTTTT.

The chain carries TRBV10-3 and TRBJ2-1; 7 bases match TRBD2. In germline, CDR1 is ENHRY, CDR2 SYGVKD. Trimming cost V 6 bases and J 7 bases; bases outside gene matches: 3. The CDR3 is 12 amino acids. The CDR3 loop is CAIRTGGNEQFF. Here the CDR3 DNA reads TGTGCCATCAGAACCGGGGGGAATGAGCAGTTCTTC.